This passage covers 21 T cell receptor beta chains from one sample sequenced in a study. Measured with immunoSEQ multiplex PCR; TCRdb has only the in-frame clones, and not every one. Altogether nearly 70,000 clones are present, roughly 95% being singletons, with the ten largest covering 4% to 5%. Sequenced material: PBMCs. The origin of the receptors is a man in his forties with rheumatoid arthritis.

The rearrangement joins TRBV3-1 (or the pseudogene TRBV3-2) to TRBJ2-4; D not resolved. CDR1 and CDR2 (germline): LGHDT, YNNKEL (reference sequence). CDR3 size: 15 residues. Between the trimmed V and J ends, which lost 1 base and 1 base, there was a span of 8 bases. CDR3 protein: CASSQAITAKNIQYF. DNA of the CDR3: TGTGCCAGCAGCCAAGCGATCACCGCCAAAAACATTCAGTACTTC.

As for this clone: One end of the junction varies from germline; a read error may be responsible. V gene TRBV6-5 combines with J gene TRBJ1-5; D gene unclear. The CDR3 spans 11 residues. Germline assignment: CDR1 MNHEY and CDR2 SVGAGI. CDR3 DNA: TGTACCAGCGGGCCGAATCAGCCCCAGCATTTT. Translation gives CTSGPNQPQHF.

The rearrangement uses TRBV7-3 and TRBJ2-3; maybe TRBD2 (6 bases). CDR3 length: 11 residues. The ends were cut back, 3 bases at V and 8 bases at J, with 6 bases in the middle. Germline CDR1 is SGHTA and CDR2 is FQGTGA. The CDR3: CASSLGGTQYF. In DNA form, the CDR3 reads TGTGCCAGCAGCTTGGGGGGTACGCAGTATTTT.

The chain employs TRBV7-3 and TRBJ2-6; no clear D. Between the trimmed V and J ends, which lost 5 bases and 0 bases, there was a span of 8 bases. The CDR3 is made up of 15 amino acids. The germline gives CDR1 SGHTA, CDR2 FQGTGA. In DNA form, the CDR3 reads TGTGCCAGCAGCCCCCTGGGCTCTGGGGCCAACGTCCTGACTTTC. This translates into CASSPLGSGANVLTF.

This clone was observed a few times. One junction end does not reproduce the germline sequence, and a read error may be involved. This rearrangement joins TRBV7-3 to TRBJ1-5; no definite D call. In germline, CDR1 is SGHTA, CDR2 FQGTGA. This CDR3 is 8 amino acids long. The CDR3 protein is CASSAGIF. As DNA, the CDR3 is TGTGCCAGCAGCGCGGGCATTTTT.

This chain joins TRBV5-1 and TRBJ1-1; no definite D call. Germline assignment: CDR1 SGHRS and CDR2 YFSETQ. The CDR3 covers 13 residues. Trimming pared 2 bases from V and 1 base from J, leaving 6 bases between. This chain's CDR3 is CASSFGTNTEAFF. CDR3 in DNA: TGCGCCAGCAGCTTTGGTACGAACACTGAAGCTTTCTTT.

The genes are TRBV4-1 and TRBJ2-7, with 8 bases that match TRBD1. The germline CDR1 and CDR2 sequences are MGHRA and YSYEKL. The junction had 4 bases not matched to a gene; V was cut back by 1 base and J by 5 bases. This CDR3 contains 14 residues. The CDR3 DNA reads TGCGCCAGCAGCCAAGCGGACAGGGTCGACGAGCAGTACTTC. Protein sequence: CASSQADRVDEQYF.

The V call is TRBV7-8, the J call TRBJ2-1; TRBD1 aligns across 10 bases. Germline V gene sequence: CDR1 SGHVS, CDR2 FQNEAQ. This CDR3 contains 15 residues. Trimming took 5 bases from V and 7 from J; bases not matched to a gene: 8. CDR3: CASSPGTGVRNEQFF. In DNA, the CDR3 is TGTGCCAGCAGCCCAGGGACAGGGGTGAGGAATGAGCAGTTCTTC. The variable domain in full, with the rest retrieved from reference TRBV7-8 and TRBJ2-1, is GAGVSQSPRYKVAKRGQDVALRCDPISGHVSLFWYQQALGQGPEFLTYFQNEAQLDKSGLPSDRFFAERPEGSVSTLKIQRTQQEDSAVYLCASSPGTGVRNEQFFGPGTRLTVL.

This rearrangement joins TRBV3-1 (or the pseudogene TRBV3-2) to TRBJ1-4, with D hard to call. With 3 bases removed from V and 2 bases from J, the gap between germline ends came to 10 bases. The CDR3 is 15 amino acids. Germline V lookup: CDR1 LGHDT, CDR2 YNNKEL (reference sequence). The CDR3 coding sequence is TGTGCCAGCAGCCATCTTCTGGCTACTAATGAAAAACTGTTTTTT. Translating gives CASSHLLATNEKLFF.

This sequence joins TRBV7-9 and TRBJ2-1; either TRBD1 or TRBD2 may fit D (5 bases each). V was shortened by 1 base and J by 6 bases, with 19 bases between the two germline ends. This CDR3 spans 17 amino acids. CDR1 and CDR2 (germline): SEHNR, FQNEAQ (reference sequence). The chain's CDR3 is CASSLGHRRPRGNEQFF. As DNA, the CDR3 is TGTGCCAGCAGCTTAGGTCATCGTCGGCCGAGGGGCAATGAGCAGTTCTTC.

This clone was detected only once. The chain employs TRBV5-1 and TRBJ1-1; D gene uncertain. Deletions cut 0 bases from V and 0 bases from J, with 9 bases between. The CDR3 loop spans 15 amino acids. Germline lookup yields CDR1 SGHRS and CDR2 YFSETQ. DNA for the CDR3: TGCGCCAGCAGCTTGGACATGGGGATGAACACTGAAGCTTTCTTT. Encoded protein: CASSLDMGMNTEAFF.

The chain joins TRBV19 to TRBJ2-3; no definite D call. The CDR3 consists of 12 residues. V lost 5 bases and J 1 base, leaving 4 bases between the germline ends. The germline V gene encodes CDR1 LNHDA and CDR2 SQIVND (reference sequence). CDR3 in DNA: TGTGCCAGTAGTCAGCGCACAGATACGCAGTATTTT. It translates to CASSQRTDTQYF.

The chain employs TRBV6-5 and TRBJ1-4, with D maybe TRBD1 (6 bases). Between the trimmed V and J ends, which lost 6 bases and 6 bases, there was a span of 8 bases. Germline lookup yields CDR1 MNHEY and CDR2 SVGAGI. The CDR3 has 12 residues. The chain's CDR3 is CASRDSYEKLFF. Written as DNA, the CDR3 is TGTGCCAGCAGGGACAGTTATGAAAAACTGTTTTTT.

The chain combines TRBV7-8 with TRBJ2-1, with D uncertain. The germline gives CDR1 SGHVS, CDR2 FQNEAQ. Trimming stripped 3 bases from V and 6 bases from J, with 6 bases between. The CDR3 contains 12 residues. CDR3 region: CASSFNRNEQFF. The CDR3 coding sequence is TGTGCCAGCAGCTTCAACCGCAATGAGCAGTTCTTC. The variable domain in full, with the rest retrieved from reference TRBV7-8 and TRBJ2-1, is GAGVSQSPRYKVAKRGQDVALRCDPISGHVSLFWYQQALGQGPEFLTYFQNEAQLDKSGLPSDRFFAERPEGSVSTLKIQRTQQEDSAVYLCASSFNRNEQFFGPGTRLTVL.

The V and J genes are TRBV24-1 and TRBJ1-5; D is ambiguous. The CDR3 is 15 amino acids. The germline CDR1 and CDR2 sequences are KGHDR and SFDVKD. Trimming took 7 bases from V and 7 from J, leaving 19 bases between them. CDR3 loop: CATSNGPRGRQPQHF. CDR3 nucleotides: TGTGCCACCAGCAACGGACCTCGGGGTAGGCAGCCCCAGCATTTT.

V is TRBV7-2 and J is TRBJ2-7, with D perhaps being TRBD1 or TRBD2 (6 bases each). The CDR3 loop spans 16 amino acids. Trimming took 3 bases from V and 7 from J, leaving 22 bases between them. Germline V gene data show CDR1 as SGHTA and CDR2 as FQGNSA. The CDR3 nucleotides are TGTGCCAGCAGCTTGAAGTGGGGCGGGACATTGAGGGAGCAGTACTTC. Residues: CASSLKWGGTLREQYF. The entire variable domain, with the rest obtained from reference TRBV7-2 and TRBJ2-7, is as follows: GAGVSQSPSNKVTEKGKDVELRCDPISGHTALYWYRQSLGQGLEFLIYFQGNSAPDKSGLPSDRFSAERTGGSVSTLTIQRTQQEDSAVYLCASSLKWGGTLREQYFGPGTRLTVT.

This clone was found once. The chain joins TRBV30 to TRBJ2-5; D unclear. CDR3 length: 12 residues. Germline lookup yields CDR1 GTSNPN and CDR2 SVGIG (reference sequence). Trimming removed 4 bases at V and 9 bases at J, with 15 bases between. CDR3 sequence: CAWISSLGPQYF. The CDR3 DNA reads TGTGCCTGGATTTCAAGTTTGGGTCCCCAGTACTTC.

V is TRBV30 and J is TRBJ2-4; D tentatively fits TRBD1 or TRBD2 (5 bases each). The germline V gene has CDR1 GTSNPN and CDR2 SVGIG (reference sequence). This CDR3 has 14 amino acids. Trimming cost V 1 base and J 4 bases, with 11 bases left between them. CDR3 DNA: TGTGCCTGGAGTGCGGGACCCCTTAAAAACATTCAGTACTTC. Translating gives CAWSAGPLKNIQYF.

This sequence joins TRBV7-7 and TRBJ1-1; D is possibly TRBD1 (6 bases). CDR1 SSHAT and CDR2 FNYEAQ come from the germline V gene (reference sequence). The CDR3 has 13 residues. The CDR3 here is CAPGGHPNTEAFF. CDR3 sequence (DNA): TGTGCACCTGGGGGACATCCGAACACTGAAGCTTTCTTT.

The V call is TRBV5-1, the J call TRBJ1-1, with D unresolved. The CDR3 runs 16 residues. From germline, CDR1 is SGHRS and CDR2 YFSETQ. Trimming removed 2 bases from V and 0 bases from J, with 14 bases in between. Here the CDR3 reads CASSLDPQRMNTEAFF. In DNA form, the CDR3 reads TGCGCCAGCAGCTTAGATCCCCAGAGGATGAACACTGAAGCTTTCTTT. The full variable domain, with the rest looked up from reference TRBV5-1 and TRBJ1-1, is KAGVTQTPRYLIKTRGQQVTLSCSPISGHRSVSWYQQTPGQGLQFLFEYFSETQRNKGNFPGRFSGRQFSNSRSEMNVSTLELGDSALYLCASSLDPQRMNTEAFFGQGTRLTVV.

The chain couples TRBV6-1 to TRBJ2-7, with D perhaps TRBD1 or TRBD2 (5 bases each). The CDR3 runs 14 residues. CDR1 and CDR2 from the germline V gene are MNHNS and SASEGT. V dropped 5 bases and J dropped 2 bases, with 13 bases sitting between them. In DNA, the CDR3 is TGTGCCAGCAGTTCCTCGGGACGCGCCTACGAGCAGTACTTC. As protein: CASSSSGRAYEQYF.